These T cell receptor beta chains were read from a single sample in a study of T cells in Graves' hyperthyroidism and ophthalmopathy. TCRdb reprocessed the multiplex PCR reads with MiXCR, giving one entry per CDR3 protein. The table records approximately 510,000 distinct CDR3 sequences, under 25% of them present only once. Sample: blood. These receptors were taken from a man aged 18 to 30 with Graves' hyperthyroidism. Each CDR3 is given with its conserved first and last residue. A D gene is named only where the DNA matches it firmly. Clone size is given for some rows only: seen once, a few or many times, or a class if the clone is expanded.

V gene,J gene,CDR3 length,clone size,D gene,CDR3 DNA,CDR3 protein
TRBV11-2,TRBJ2-5,15,-,-,TGTGCCAGCAGCCCCCATTCGTCCTTCAAAGAGACCCAGTACTTC,CASSPHSSFKETQYF
TRBV5-6,TRBJ1-1,14,few,-,TGTGCCAGCAGCTTCGTTGAGATGAACACTGAAGCTTTCTTT,CASSFVEMNTEAFF
TRBV29-1,TRBJ2-5,13,many,TRBD2,TGCAGCGTTGAGGGAGGGATCCGTCAGACCCAGTACTTC,CSVEGGIRQTQYF
TRBV19,TRBJ2-2,13,-,TRBD1,TGTGCCAGTACCCCAGGGGGCGCCGGGGAGCTGTTTTTT,CASTPGGAGELFF
TRBV7-9,TRBJ2-5,17,few,TRBD2,TGTGCCAGCAGCTTAGTCTACGGACTAGCGTATGCGGAGACCAAGTACTTC,CASSLVYGLAYAETKYF
TRBV12-3/TRBV12-4,TRBJ1-2,14,few,-,TGTGCCAGCAACGAGGGGGGGCAGGGCTATGGCTACACCTTC,CASNEGGQGYGYTF
TRBV20-1,TRBJ1-1,13,many,TRBD1,TGCAGTGCTAGACCGGGACAGGGGTTTGAAGCTTTCTTT,CSARPGQGFEAFF
TRBV20-1,TRBJ1-1,14,few,-,TGCAGTGCTAGAGATATGAGGAGGGAGACTGAAGCTTTCTTT,CSARDMRRETEAFF
TRBV28,TRBJ2-7,15,-,TRBD1,TGTGCCAGCAGTCAACCGGGACAGGGACTTAGGGAGCAGTACTTC,CASSQPGQGLREQYF
TRBV11-2,TRBJ2-7,14,-,-,TGTGCCAGCAGCCCGGCTGCGGGCCCGGGCGAGCAGTACTTC,CASSPAAGPGEQYF
TRBV6-4,TRBJ1-2,15,-,-,TGTGCCAGCAGCCCAGACTCACCCCGTGACTATGGCTACACCTTC,CASSPDSPRDYGYTF
TRBV13,TRBJ2-5,13,few,-,TGTGCCAGCAGCTTAGGGGATGGGGGGACCCAGTACTTC,CASSLGDGGTQYF
TRBV28,TRBJ2-7,14,many,-,TGTGCCAGCAGTTTAAAGGCAGATCCCTACGAGCAGTACTTC,CASSLKADPYEQYF
TRBV13,TRBJ1-1,15,many,-,TGTGCCAGCAGCTCTCTAGGTGGCTTTAAGCCTGAAGCTTTCTTT,CASSSLGGFKPEAFF
TRBV12-3/TRBV12-4,TRBJ1-5,17,many,TRBD1,TGTGCCAGCAGTTCCACGACAGGGCCCGTTAGCAATCAGCCCCAGCATTTT,CASSSTTGPVSNQPQHF
TRBV6-1,TRBJ1-5,17,many,-,TGTGCCAGCAGTGAAGTCCTGGGACGACTTAGCAATCAGCCCCAGCATTTT,CASSEVLGRLSNQPQHF
TRBV7-9,TRBJ1-1,12,few,-,TGTGCCGTTAGCCGGGACGCCCTTGAAGCTTTCTTT,CAVSRDALEAFF
TRBV10-2,TRBJ1-5,15,many,TRBD1,TGCGCCAGTCATACAGGGGAAGGTAGCAATCAGCCCCAGCATTTT,CASHTGEGSNQPQHF
TRBV5-1,TRBJ1-6,16,few,-,TGCGCCAGCAGCTTGGGAGGAGAAGCTTTAGGATCACCCCTCCACTTT,CASSLGGEALGSPLHF
TRBV6-5,TRBJ2-5,14,many,-,TGTGCCAGCAGTTACAGAGTGGGGGGAGAGACCCAGTACTTC,CASSYRVGGETQYF
TRBV6-2/TRBV6-3,TRBJ1-5,15,-,TRBD1,TGTGCCAGCAGCCTTTCGACAGGGGGCGGTCAGCCCCAGCATTTT,CASSLSTGGGQPQHF
TRBV27,TRBJ1-5,16,-,TRBD1,TGTGCCAGCAGTTTATATGGGACAGCTAGCAATCAGCCCCAGCATTTT,CASSLYGTASNQPQHF
TRBV6-2/TRBV6-3,TRBJ2-7,18,many,TRBD2,TGTGCCAGCAGCCCTCTGACTAGCGGGGGCTCCCTTTACCACGAGCAGTACTTC,CASSPLTSGGSLYHEQYF
TRBV5-5,TRBJ1-2,14,many,TRBD1,TGTGCCAGCAGCCCACTCGGACAGGTGATTGGCTACACCTTC,CASSPLGQVIGYTF
TRBV6-5,TRBJ2-7,16,many,TRBD2,TGTGCCAGTGGGAGGCTAGCGGGGACCGTGGCCTACGAGCAGTACTTC,CASGRLAGTVAYEQYF
TRBV4-1,TRBJ1-1,15,-,-,TGCGCCAGCAGCCAAGGTCCATACGCAAACACTGAAGCTTTCTTT,CASSQGPYANTEAFF
TRBV10-3,TRBJ2-5,13,many,TRBD2,TGTGCCACCGGACTAGCGCCCCAAGAGACCCAGTACTTC,CATGLAPQETQYF
TRBV28,TRBJ2-5,12,many,-,TGTGCCAGCAGTTGGGCTCGGGAGACCCAGTACTTC,CASSWARETQYF
TRBV28,TRBJ2-7,12,many,-,TGTGCCAGCAGATCAACTTCCTACGAGCAGTACTTC,CASRSTSYEQYF
TRBV28,TRBJ1-2,12,many,-,TGTGCCTGCTGGGTGTTAAACTATGGCTACACCTTC,CACWVLNYGYTF
TRBV2,TRBJ1-1,14,many,-,TGTGCCAGCATCATCACAGGGTTGAGCACTGAAGCTTTCTTT,CASIITGLSTEAFF
TRBV19,TRBJ2-7,13,-,-,TGTGCCAGTAGTATAGGACGGGATTACGAGCAGTACTTC,CASSIGRDYEQYF
TRBV20-1,TRBJ2-7,14,many,-,TGCAGTGCTAGTTGGAGGGCAGCTTCCTACGAGCAGTACTTC,CSASWRAASYEQYF
TRBV11-2,TRBJ1-2,17,many,-,TGTGCCAGCAGCTTAGACCGGGGTTGGCGGGTAGACTATGGCTACACCTTC,CASSLDRGWRVDYGYTF
TRBV12-3/TRBV12-4,TRBJ1-3,16,many,TRBD1,TGTGCCAGCAGTCCTTCCGGGACAGGCGGTGGAAACACCATATATTTT,CASSPSGTGGGNTIYF
TRBV2,TRBJ2-7,15,many,-,TGTGCCAGCAGTGAAAGGGGCGGGTTTCCCTACGAGCAGTACTTC,CASSERGGFPYEQYF
TRBV12-3/TRBV12-4,TRBJ1-1,12,many,-,TGTGCCAGCAGTCCCCTGAGCACTGAAGCTTTCTTT,CASSPLSTEAFF
TRBV5-1,TRBJ2-7,15,-,-,TGCGCCAGCAGCTTTAAGCCCCATTCCGCCTACGAGCAGTACTTC,CASSFKPHSAYEQYF
TRBV2,TRBJ1-2,13,-,-,TGTGCCAGCCTAGGGAGAAGAGGTGGTGGCTACACCTTC,CASLGRRGGGYTF
TRBV24-1,TRBJ1-5,15,-,-,TGTGCCACCAGTGATTCGGAGAGGGGCAATCAGCCCCAGCATTTT,CATSDSERGNQPQHF
TRBV7-9,TRBJ2-5,17,many,-,TGTGCCAGCAGCTTAGCAGGGGAGAATATGCGGCAAGAGACCCAGTACTTC,CASSLAGENMRQETQYF
TRBV4-1,TRBJ1-1,17,few,-,TGCGCCAGCAGCTTCATGGGAAAGGGAGATGGTCCAACTGAAGCTTTCTTT,CASSFMGKGDGPTEAFF
TRBV6-5,TRBJ1-1,15,-,-,TGTGCCAGCAGTTACTCGTTCGGGTGGAACACTGAAGCTTTCTTT,CASSYSFGWNTEAFF
TRBV12-3/TRBV12-4,TRBJ1-1,14,many,-,TGTGCCAGCAGTTTGCCCCCGTCGAAGACTGAAGCTTTCTTT,CASSLPPSKTEAFF
TRBV29-1,TRBJ1-1,13,many,-,TGCAGCGTTGAAAAGGCCGGCAACACTGAAGCTTTCTTT,CSVEKAGNTEAFF